The 17 T cell receptor beta chains below were found in one sample sequenced in a study of blood T cell repertoires in COVID-19. Measured with immunoSEQ multiplex PCR; TCRdb has only the in-frame clones, and not every one. The sample shows 180,000 or so clones, roughly 88% of them seen only once. Sample: peripheral blood. The receptors here all came from a woman aged 35 to 49 with COVID-19, enrolled during active disease.

The V call is TRBV2, the J call TRBJ1-1; D gene ambiguous. The CDR3 spans 11 residues. V was pared by 3 bases and J by 8 bases, with 7 bases between. Germline V gene sequence: CDR1 SNHLY, CDR2 FYNNEI. The chain's CDR3 is CASSDPQEAFF. CDR3 coding DNA: TGTGCCAGCAGTGATCCACAGGAAGCTTTCTTT.

This clone has a handful of counts. The genes are TRBV13 and TRBJ2-3, with D possibly matching TRBD2 (6 bases). Between the trimmed V and J ends, which lost 4 bases and 0 bases, there was a span of 14 bases. Germline V lookup: CDR1 PRHDT, CDR2 FYEKMQ (reference sequence). CDR3 size: 16 residues. The CDR3 spells CASSSSRDSSTDTQYF. The CDR3 DNA is TGTGCCAGCAGCTCGTCCCGGGACTCGAGCACAGATACGCAGTATTTT.

The chain couples TRBV28 to TRBJ1-5; TRBD1 matches at 7 bases. Germline V CDR1 and CDR2: MDHEN, SYDVKM. V lost 5 bases and J lost 4; bases outside the gene matches: 5. There are 14 residues in the CDR3. CDR3 in DNA: TGTGCCAGCAGTATCCCAGGGGGGAATCAGCCCCAGCATTTT. Residues: CASSIPGGNQPQHF.

This chain connects TRBV2 to TRBJ1-1; D remains unclear. The ends were cut back, 6 bases at V and 1 base at J, with 6 bases in the middle. The germline gives CDR1 SNHLY, CDR2 FYNNEI. The CDR3 sequence is 12 residues long. Here the CDR3 reads CASSYRNTEAFF. Written as DNA, the CDR3 is TGTGCCAGCAGCTACAGGAACACTGAAGCTTTCTTT. Based on the CDR3 plus reference TRBV2 and TRBJ1-1, the full variable domain is EPEVTQTPSHQVTQMGQEVILRCVPISNHLYFYWYRQILGQKVEFLVSFYNNEISEKSEIFDDQFSVERPDGSNFTLKIRSTKLEDSAMYFCASSYRNTEAFFGQGTRLTVV.

V gene TRBV18 combines with J gene TRBJ1-3, with TRBD1 as a possible D gene (5 bases). The germline V gene has CDR1 KGHSH and CDR2 LQKENI. This CDR3 has 15 amino acids. Trimming cost V 3 bases and J 4 bases, with 13 bases left between them. The CDR3 DNA follows: TGTGCCAGCTCACCTCAGGGCCGCGTAGGAAACACCATATATTTT. Its protein is CASSPQGRVGNTIYF.

In DNA form, the CDR3 reads TGTGCCAGCATCGGCCTCGGGACAGGGGATTCACCCCTCCACTTT. This gives the protein CASIGLGTGDSPLHF. The chain uses TRBV6-5 and TRBJ1-6; 10 bases line up with TRBD1. Germline values: CDR1 MNHEY, CDR2 SVGAGI. CDR3 size: 15 residues. The J segment lost 8 bases and the V segment lost 7 bases, leaving 8 bases of the junction unmatched.

The V call is TRBV5-3, the J call TRBJ2-3, with 7 bases fitting TRBD1. TRBV5-3 has ORF status, its function being uncertain. CDR3 length equals 16 residues. V trimming: 0 bases; J trimming: 9 bases; junction bases outside the gene matches: 13. The CDR3 reads CARSLENRGSRETQYF. CDR3 nucleotides: TGTGCCAGAAGCTTGGAAAACAGGGGTAGCCGGGAAACGCAGTATTTT.

The rearrangement links TRBV7-9 to TRBJ2-7; no definite D call. The V end lost 3 bases, the J end lost 6 bases, and 9 bases lay between the germline ends. The germline gives CDR1 SEHNR, CDR2 FQNEAQ (reference sequence). This CDR3 contains 12 residues. The DNA for the CDR3 is TGTGCCAGCAGCTTTACGGGTATCGAGCAGTACTTC. Translated: CASSFTGIEQYF.

The rearrangement joins TRBV6-6 to TRBJ2-1; D may be TRBD1 (6 bases). The V gene lost 5 bases and the J gene lost 0 bases, with 11 bases spanning the gap. The CDR3 contains 15 residues. The germline gives CDR1 MNHNY, CDR2 SVGAGI (reference sequence). CDR3 in DNA: TGTGCCAGCAGTGTGGACAGCCGCTCCTACAATGAGCAGTTCTTC. Translation gives CASSVDSRSYNEQFF.

This chain links TRBV10-3 with TRBJ1-4, with D perhaps TRBD1 (5 bases). CDR3 size: 14 residues. V lost 1 base to trimming and J lost 6 bases, with 9 bases between them. Germline V gene sequence: CDR1 ENHRY, CDR2 SYGVKD. The CDR3 loop is CAISEFRQHEKLFF. CDR3 bases: TGTGCCATCAGTGAGTTTAGACAGCATGAAAAACTGTTTTTT.

V is TRBV19 and J is TRBJ1-1; 7 bases are shared with TRBD1. The CDR3 loop spans 15 amino acids. V was clipped by 5 bases and J by 7 bases; unmatched bases: 13. The germline CDR1 and CDR2 sequences are LNHDA and SQIVND (reference sequence). This CDR3 reads CASSVPGQITNEAFF. Written as DNA, the CDR3 is TGTGCCAGTAGTGTTCCGGGACAGATAACTAATGAAGCTTTCTTT.

The chain joins TRBV7-9 to TRBJ2-1, with D tentatively TRBD2 (6 bases). V was pared by 5 bases and J by 1 base, with 12 bases between. CDR3 length equals 15 residues. The germline CDR1 and CDR2 sequences are SEHNR and FQNEAQ (reference sequence). The CDR3 protein is CASSNGTVSYNEQFF. CDR3 nucleotides: TGTGCCAGCAGCAACGGGACTGTTTCCTACAATGAGCAGTTCTTC.

In this sample, this clone turned up once. The chain uses TRBV5-5 and TRBJ2-7, with 7 bases that match TRBD2. Germline CDR1 reads SGHKS; CDR2 reads YYEKEE (reference sequence). There are 15 residues in the CDR3. V lost 1 base to trimming and J lost 5 bases; unmatched junction nucleotides: 9. Here the CDR3 DNA reads TGTGCCAGCAGCTTGTCGTCCGGGAGGTGGCACGAGCAGTACTTC. Residues: CASSLSSGRWHEQYF. The entire variable domain, with the rest obtained from reference TRBV5-5 and TRBJ2-7, is as follows: DAGVTQSPTHLIKTRGQQVTLRCSPISGHKSVSWYQQVLGQGPQFIFQYYEKEERGRGNFPDRFSARQFPNYSSELNVNALLLGDSALYLCASSLSSGRWHEQYFGPGTRLTVT.

The V and J genes are TRBV27 and TRBJ1-2, with D hard to call. Looked up from germline, CDR1 is MNHEY and CDR2 is SMNVEV (reference sequence). V was trimmed by 0 bases and J by 8 bases, leaving 10 bases between them. The CDR3 runs 13 residues. The CDR3 sequence is CASSLSEARGYTF. For the CDR3, the DNA is TGTGCCAGCAGTTTATCGGAGGCTAGGGGCTACACCTTC.

In its sample, this clone was seen once. The J gene is TRBJ1-2, the V gene TRBV5-1, with TRBD1 identical over 12 bases. The germline gives CDR1 SGHRS, CDR2 YFSETQ. Losses at the gene ends were 0 bases for V and 4 bases for J; bases not matched to a gene: 4. The CDR3 has 16 amino acids. CDR3 in amino acids: CASSLDPGQGAYGYTF. CDR3 nucleotides: TGCGCCAGCAGCTTGGACCCGGGACAGGGGGCCTATGGCTACACCTTC.

The chain carries TRBV7-8 and TRBJ1-1; maybe TRBD1 (5 bases). V shed 6 bases and J shed 4 bases, with 6 bases lying between them. Germline CDR1 reads SGHVS; CDR2 reads FQNEAQ. This CDR3 contains 11 residues. CDR3 in amino acids: CASRGGTEAFF. The CDR3 DNA sequence: TGTGCCAGCAGGGGGGGCACTGAAGCTTTCTTT.

The rearrangement links TRBV18 to TRBJ1-1, with D perhaps matching TRBD1 (6 bases). CDR1 and CDR2 (germline): KGHSH, LQKENI. V was clipped by 3 bases and J by 6 bases, with 29 bases between them. The CDR3 covers 19 residues. For the CDR3, the DNA is TGTGCCAGCTCACCCCGACAGGTTTGGGCATTCAGTAAAGGATCTGAAGCTTTCTTT. Translation gives CASSPRQVWAFSKGSEAFF.